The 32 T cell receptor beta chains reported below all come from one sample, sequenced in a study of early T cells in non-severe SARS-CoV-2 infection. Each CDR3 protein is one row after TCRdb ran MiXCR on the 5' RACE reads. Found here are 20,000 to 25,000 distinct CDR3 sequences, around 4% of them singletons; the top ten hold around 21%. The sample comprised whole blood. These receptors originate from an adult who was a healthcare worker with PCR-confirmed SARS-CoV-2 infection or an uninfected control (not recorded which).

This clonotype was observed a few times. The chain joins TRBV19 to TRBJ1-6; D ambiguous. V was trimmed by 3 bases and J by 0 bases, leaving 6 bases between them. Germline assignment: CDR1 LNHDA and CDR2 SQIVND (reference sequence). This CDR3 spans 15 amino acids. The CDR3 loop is CASSMPSSYNSPLHF. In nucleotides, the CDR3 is TGTGCCAGTAGTATGCCGAGCTCCTATAATTCACCCCTCCACTTT.

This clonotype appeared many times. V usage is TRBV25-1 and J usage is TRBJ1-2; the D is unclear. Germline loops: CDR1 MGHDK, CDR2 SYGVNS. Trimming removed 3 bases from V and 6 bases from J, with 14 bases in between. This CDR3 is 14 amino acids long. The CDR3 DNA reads TGTGCCAGCAGTGATGTGGGAGGGTTCGATGGCTACACCTTC. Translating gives CASSDVGGFDGYTF.

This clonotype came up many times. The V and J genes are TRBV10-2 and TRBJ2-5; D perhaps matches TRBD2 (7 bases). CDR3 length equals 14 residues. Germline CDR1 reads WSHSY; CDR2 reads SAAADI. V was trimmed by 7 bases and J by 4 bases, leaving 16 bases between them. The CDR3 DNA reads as TGCGCCAGCAAAAGGGGGGGCGAGGGAGAGACCCAGTACTTC. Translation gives CASKRGGEGETQYF.

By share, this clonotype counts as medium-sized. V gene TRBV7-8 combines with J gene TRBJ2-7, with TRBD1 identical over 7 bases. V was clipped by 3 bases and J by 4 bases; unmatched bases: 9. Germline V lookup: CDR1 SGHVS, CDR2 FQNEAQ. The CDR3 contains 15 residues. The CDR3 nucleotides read TGTGCCAGCAGCTTGGGACAGTATCTTAGGTACGAGCAGTACTTC. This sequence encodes CASSLGQYLRYEQYF.

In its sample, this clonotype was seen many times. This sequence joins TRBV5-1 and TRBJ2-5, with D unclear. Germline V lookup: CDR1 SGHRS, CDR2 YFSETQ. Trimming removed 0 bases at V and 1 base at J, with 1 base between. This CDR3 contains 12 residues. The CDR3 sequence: CASSLVQETQYF. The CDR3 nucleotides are TGCGCCAGCAGCTTGGTCCAAGAGACCCAGTACTTC.

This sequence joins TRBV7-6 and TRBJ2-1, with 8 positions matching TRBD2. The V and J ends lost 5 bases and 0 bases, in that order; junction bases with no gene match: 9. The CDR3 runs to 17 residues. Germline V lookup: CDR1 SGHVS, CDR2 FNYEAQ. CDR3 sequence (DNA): TGTGCCAGCAGCAAAACGGGGGGGGCAAGCTCCTACAATGAGCAGTTCTTC. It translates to CASSKTGGASSYNEQFF.

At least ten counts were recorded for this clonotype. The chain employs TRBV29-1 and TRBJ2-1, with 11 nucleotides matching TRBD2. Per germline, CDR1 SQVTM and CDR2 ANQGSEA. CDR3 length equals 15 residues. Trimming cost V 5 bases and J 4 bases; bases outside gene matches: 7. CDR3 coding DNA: TGCAGCGTTCCAACCGGGACTAGCGGTTACAATGAGCAGTTCTTC. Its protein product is CSVPTGTSGYNEQFF.

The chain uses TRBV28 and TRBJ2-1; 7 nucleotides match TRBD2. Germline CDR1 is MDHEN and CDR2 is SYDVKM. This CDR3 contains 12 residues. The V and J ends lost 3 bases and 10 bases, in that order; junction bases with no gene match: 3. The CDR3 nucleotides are TGTGCCAGCAGTTTGTTGACTAGCGAGCAGTTCTTC. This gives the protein CASSLLTSEQFF.

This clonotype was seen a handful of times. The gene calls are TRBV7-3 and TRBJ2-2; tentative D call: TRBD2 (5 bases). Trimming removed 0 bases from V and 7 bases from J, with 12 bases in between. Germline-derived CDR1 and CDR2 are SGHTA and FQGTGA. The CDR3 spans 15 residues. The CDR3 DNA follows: TGTGCCAGCAGCTTAACGACCCTAGCAAACGGGGAGCTGTTTTTT. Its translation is CASSLTTLANGELFF.

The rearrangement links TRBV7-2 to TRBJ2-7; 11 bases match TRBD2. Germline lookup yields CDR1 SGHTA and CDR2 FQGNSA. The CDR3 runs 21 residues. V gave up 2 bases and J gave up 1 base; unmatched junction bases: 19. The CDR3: CASSLRASGRTLTHGSYEQYF. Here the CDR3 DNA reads TGTGCCAGCAGCTTAAGGGCTAGCGGGAGGACACTTACACACGGTTCCTACGAGCAGTACTTC.

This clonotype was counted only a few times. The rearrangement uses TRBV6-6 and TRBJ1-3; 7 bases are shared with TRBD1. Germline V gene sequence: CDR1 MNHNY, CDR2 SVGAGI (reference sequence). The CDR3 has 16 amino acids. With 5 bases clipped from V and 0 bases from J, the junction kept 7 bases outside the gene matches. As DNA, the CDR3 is TGTGCCAGCAGTACAGGGTACAGGGGCTCTGGAAACACCATATATTTT. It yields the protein CASSTGYRGSGNTIYF.

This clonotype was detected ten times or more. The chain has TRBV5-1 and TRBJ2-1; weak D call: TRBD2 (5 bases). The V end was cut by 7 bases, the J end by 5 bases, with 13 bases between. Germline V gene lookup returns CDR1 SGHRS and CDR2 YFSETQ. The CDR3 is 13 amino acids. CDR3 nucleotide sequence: TGCGCCAGCCGCCAGCGGACTGACAATGAGCAGTTCTTC. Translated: CASRQRTDNEQFF.

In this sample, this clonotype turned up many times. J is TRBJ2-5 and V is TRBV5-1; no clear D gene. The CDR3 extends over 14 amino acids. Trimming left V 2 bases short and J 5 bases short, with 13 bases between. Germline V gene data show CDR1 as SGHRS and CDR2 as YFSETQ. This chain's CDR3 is CASSFNTVAETQYF. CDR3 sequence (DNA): TGCGCCAGCAGCTTTAATACAGTGGCGGAGACCCAGTACTTC.

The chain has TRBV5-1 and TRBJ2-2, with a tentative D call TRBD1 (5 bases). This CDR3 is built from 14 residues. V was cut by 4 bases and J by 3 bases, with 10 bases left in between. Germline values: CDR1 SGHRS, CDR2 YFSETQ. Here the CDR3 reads CASSGAPYTGELFF. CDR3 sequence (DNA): TGCGCCAGCAGCGGGGCTCCGTACACCGGGGAGCTGTTTTTT.

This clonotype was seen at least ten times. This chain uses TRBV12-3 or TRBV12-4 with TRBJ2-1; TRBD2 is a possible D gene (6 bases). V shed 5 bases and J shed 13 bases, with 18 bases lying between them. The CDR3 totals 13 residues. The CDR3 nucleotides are TGTGCCAGCAGTCCCGACTCCGGGGGTATACAGTTCTTC. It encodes CASSPDSGGIQFF.

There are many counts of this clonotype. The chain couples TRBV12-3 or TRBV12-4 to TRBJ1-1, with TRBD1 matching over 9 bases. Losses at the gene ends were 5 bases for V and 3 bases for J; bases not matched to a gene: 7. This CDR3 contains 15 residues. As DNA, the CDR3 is TGTGCCAGCAGTCCGGGACAGGGCATGGACACTGAAGCTTTCTTT. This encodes CASSPGQGMDTEAFF.

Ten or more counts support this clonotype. CDR3 sequence: CASSLDLGPPNEDEQFF. The CDR3 nucleotides read TGTGCCAGCAGCTTAGATTTGGGACCCCCTAACGAGGATGAGCAGTTCTTC. The V gene is TRBV7-6, the J gene TRBJ2-1; tentatively, D is TRBD1 or TRBD2 (5 bases each). The CDR3 totals 17 residues. V was shortened by 1 base and J by 8 bases, with 21 bases between the two germline ends. Germline CDR1 is SGHVS and CDR2 is FNYEAQ.

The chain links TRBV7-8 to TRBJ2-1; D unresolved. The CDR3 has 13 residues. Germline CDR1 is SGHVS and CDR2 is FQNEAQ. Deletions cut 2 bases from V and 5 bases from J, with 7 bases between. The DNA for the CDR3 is TGTGCCAGCAGCTTACTCCCGCACAATGAGCAGTTCTTC. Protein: CASSLLPHNEQFF.

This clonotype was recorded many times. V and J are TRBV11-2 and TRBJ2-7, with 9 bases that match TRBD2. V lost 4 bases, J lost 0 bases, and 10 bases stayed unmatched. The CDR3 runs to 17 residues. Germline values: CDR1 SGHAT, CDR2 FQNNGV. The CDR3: CASSSLRSGSYSYEQYF. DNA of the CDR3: TGTGCCAGCAGCTCCCTCCGTAGCGGGAGTTACTCCTACGAGCAGTACTTC.

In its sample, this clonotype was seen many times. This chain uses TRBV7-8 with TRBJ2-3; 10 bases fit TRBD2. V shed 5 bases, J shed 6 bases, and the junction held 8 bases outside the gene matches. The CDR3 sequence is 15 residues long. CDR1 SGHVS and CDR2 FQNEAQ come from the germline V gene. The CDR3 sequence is CASSLSGGAPDTQYF. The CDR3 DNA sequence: TGTGCCAGCAGCCTGAGCGGGGGGGCTCCGGATACGCAGTATTTT.

The CDR3 DNA sequence: TGTGCCAGCAGCTTAGGACAGGGGAGCTCCTACGAGCAGTACTTC. This codes for CASSLGQGSSYEQYF. The chain combines TRBV7-7 with TRBJ2-7, with 8 positions matching TRBD1. The CDR3 has 15 amino acids. The V and J ends lost 1 base and 0 bases, in that order; junction bases with no gene match: 2. In germline, CDR1 is SSHAT, CDR2 FNYEAQ (reference sequence).

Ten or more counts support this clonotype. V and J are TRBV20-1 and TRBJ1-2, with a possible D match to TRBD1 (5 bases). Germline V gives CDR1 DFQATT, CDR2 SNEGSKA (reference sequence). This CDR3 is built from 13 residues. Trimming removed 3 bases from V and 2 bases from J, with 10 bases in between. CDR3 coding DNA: TGCAGTGCTAGGATGGACATGAACTATGGCTACACCTTC. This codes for CSARMDMNYGYTF.

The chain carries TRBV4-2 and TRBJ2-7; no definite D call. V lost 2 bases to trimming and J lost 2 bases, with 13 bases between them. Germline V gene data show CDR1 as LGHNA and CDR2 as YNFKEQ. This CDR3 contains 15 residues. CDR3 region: CASSQSMESTYEQYF. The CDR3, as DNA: TGTGCCAGCAGCCAATCCATGGAGTCCACCTACGAGCAGTACTTC.

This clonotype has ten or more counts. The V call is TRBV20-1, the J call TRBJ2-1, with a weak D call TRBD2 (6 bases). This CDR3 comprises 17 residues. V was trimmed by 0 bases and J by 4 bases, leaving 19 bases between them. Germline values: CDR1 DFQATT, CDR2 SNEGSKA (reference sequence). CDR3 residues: CSARDQKRGRSYNEQFF. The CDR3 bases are TGCAGTGCTAGAGATCAAAAACGGGGGAGATCATACAATGAGCAGTTCTTC.

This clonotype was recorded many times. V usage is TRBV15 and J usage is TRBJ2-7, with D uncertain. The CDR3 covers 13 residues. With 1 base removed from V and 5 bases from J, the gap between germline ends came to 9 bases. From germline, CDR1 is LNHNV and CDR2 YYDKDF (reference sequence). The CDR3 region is CATSRVRVDEQYF. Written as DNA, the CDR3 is TGTGCCACCAGCAGAGTTCGGGTTGACGAGCAGTACTTC.

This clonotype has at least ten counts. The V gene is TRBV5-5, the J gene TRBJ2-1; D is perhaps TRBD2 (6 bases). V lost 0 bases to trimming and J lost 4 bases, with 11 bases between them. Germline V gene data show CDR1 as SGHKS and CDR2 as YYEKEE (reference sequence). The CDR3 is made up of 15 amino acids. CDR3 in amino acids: CASSLVEGRYNEQFF. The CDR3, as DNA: TGTGCCAGCAGCTTGGTGGAGGGAAGATACAATGAGCAGTTCTTC.

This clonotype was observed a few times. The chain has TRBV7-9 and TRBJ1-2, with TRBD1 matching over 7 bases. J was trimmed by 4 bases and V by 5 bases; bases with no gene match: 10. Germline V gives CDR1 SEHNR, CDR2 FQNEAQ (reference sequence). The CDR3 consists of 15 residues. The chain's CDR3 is CASSPLGQSGYGYTF. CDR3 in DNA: TGTGCCAGCAGCCCCCTGGGACAGAGTGGCTATGGCTACACCTTC. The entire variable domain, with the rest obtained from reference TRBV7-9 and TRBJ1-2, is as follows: DTGVSQNPRHKITKRGQNVTFRCDPISEHNRLYWYRQTLGQGPEFLTYFQNEAQLEKSRLLSDRFSAERPKGSFSTLEIQRTEQGDSAMYLCASSPLGQSGYGYTFGSGTRLTVV.

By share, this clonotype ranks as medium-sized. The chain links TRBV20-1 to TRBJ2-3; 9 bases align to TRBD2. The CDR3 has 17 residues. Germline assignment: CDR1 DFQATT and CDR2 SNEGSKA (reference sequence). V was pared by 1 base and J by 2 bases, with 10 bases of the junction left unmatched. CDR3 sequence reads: CSARGVGSGSFTDTQYF. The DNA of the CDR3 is TGCAGTGCTAGAGGAGTGGGTAGCGGGAGCTTCACAGATACGCAGTATTTT.

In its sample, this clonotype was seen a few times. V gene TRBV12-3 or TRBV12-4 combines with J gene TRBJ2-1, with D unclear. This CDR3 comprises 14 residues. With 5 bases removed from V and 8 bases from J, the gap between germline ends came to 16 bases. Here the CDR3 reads CASSTVAGLDEQFF. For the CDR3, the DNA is TGTGCCAGCAGTACCGTAGCAGGATTGGATGAGCAGTTCTTC.

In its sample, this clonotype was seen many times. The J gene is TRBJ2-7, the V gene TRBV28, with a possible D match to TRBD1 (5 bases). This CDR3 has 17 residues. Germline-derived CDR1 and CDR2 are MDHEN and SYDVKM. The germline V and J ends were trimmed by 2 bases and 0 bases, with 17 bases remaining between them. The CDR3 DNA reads TGTGCCAGCAGTTTAGGAAAAGCCTGGCAGGGCTCCTACGAGCAGTACTTC. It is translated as CASSLGKAWQGSYEQYF. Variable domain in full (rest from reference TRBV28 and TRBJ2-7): DVKVTQSSRYLVKRTGEKVFLECVQDMDHENMFWYRQDPGLGLRLIYFSYDVKMKEKGDIPEGYSVSREKKERFSLILESASTNQTSMYLCASSLGKAWQGSYEQYFGPGTRLTVT.

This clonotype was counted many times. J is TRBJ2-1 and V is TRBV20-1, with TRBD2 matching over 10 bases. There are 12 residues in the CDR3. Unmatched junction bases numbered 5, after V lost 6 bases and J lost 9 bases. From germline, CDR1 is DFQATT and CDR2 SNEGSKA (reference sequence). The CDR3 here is CSARTSGGEQFF. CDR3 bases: TGCAGTGCCCGGACTAGCGGAGGTGAGCAGTTCTTC.

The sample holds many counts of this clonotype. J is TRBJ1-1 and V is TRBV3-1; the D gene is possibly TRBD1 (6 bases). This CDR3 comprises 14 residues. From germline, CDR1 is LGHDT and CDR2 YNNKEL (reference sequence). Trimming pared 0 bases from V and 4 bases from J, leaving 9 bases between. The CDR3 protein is CASSQDWGATEAFF. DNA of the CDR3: TGTGCCAGCAGCCAAGACTGGGGGGCCACTGAAGCTTTCTTT.